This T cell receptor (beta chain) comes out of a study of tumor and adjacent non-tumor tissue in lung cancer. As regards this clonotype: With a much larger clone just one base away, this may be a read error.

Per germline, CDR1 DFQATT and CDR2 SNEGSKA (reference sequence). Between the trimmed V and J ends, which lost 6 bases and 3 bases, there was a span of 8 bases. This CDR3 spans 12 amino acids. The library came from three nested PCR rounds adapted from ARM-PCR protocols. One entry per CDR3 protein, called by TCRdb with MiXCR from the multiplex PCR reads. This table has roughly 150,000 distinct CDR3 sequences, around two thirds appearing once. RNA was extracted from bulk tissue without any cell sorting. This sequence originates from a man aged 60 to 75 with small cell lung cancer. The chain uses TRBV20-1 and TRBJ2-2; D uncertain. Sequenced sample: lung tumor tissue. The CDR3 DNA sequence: TGCAGTGCCTGGGTGGACACCGGGGAGCTGTTTTTT. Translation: CSAWVDTGELFF.